The 22 T cell receptor beta chains given below trace back to one sample, sequenced in a study of beta chain features in type 1 diabetes. Expressed TCRB transcripts got sequenced, as all isolated RNA was reverse transcribed. This table comes from immunoSEQ multiplex PCR, and its TCRdb copy is limited to in-frame clones, with some not included. Found here are roughly 47,000 clones, around 45% of them singletons; the top ten hold roughly 0.13%. General study results and limits: Moderate but significant shortening of TCRB CDR3s was recorded in all four CD4+ subsets from Type 1 diabetes patients.

What these receptors recognize is not known. Sequenced material: stem cell memory CD4+ T cells from blood. The receptors stem from a man aged 25 to 40 with type 1 diabetes.

The rearrangement links TRBV5-1 to TRBJ2-5; TRBD1 matches at 9 bases. This CDR3 contains 13 residues. Germline V gene lookup returns CDR1 SGHRS and CDR2 YFSETQ. J lost 2 bases, V lost 7 bases, and 3 bases had no gene match. CDR3 sequence: CASRGQGQETQYF. The CDR3 DNA follows: TGCGCCAGCCGGGGACAGGGACAAGAGACCCAGTACTTC.

This chain uses TRBV18 with TRBJ1-4; 9 bases align to TRBD1. The CDR3 is 15 residues long. The germline V gene encodes CDR1 KGHSH and CDR2 LQKENI. V trimming: 3 bases; J trimming: 8 bases; junction bases outside the gene matches: 7. The DNA of the CDR3 is TGTGCCAGCTCACCGCGGACAGGGGATCAGGAAAAACTGTTTTTT. The encoded protein is CASSPRTGDQEKLFF.

This clone was observed a handful of times. J is TRBJ2-7 and V is TRBV13, with 9 nucleotides matching TRBD2. The CDR3 has 13 residues. Germline V gene data show CDR1 as PRHDT and CDR2 as FYEKMQ (reference sequence). The ends lost 10 bases at V and 4 bases at J; junction bases unmatched: 8. The CDR3 loop reads CATASGNDYEQYF. The CDR3 coding sequence is TGTGCCACCGCTAGCGGGAATGATTACGAGCAGTACTTC.

The sample holds one count of this clone. This rearrangement joins TRBV18 to TRBJ2-2; 9 positions match TRBD1. The CDR3 covers 16 residues. Germline V CDR1 and CDR2: KGHSH, LQKENI. The V gene end was trimmed by 3 bases and the J gene end by 6 bases; junction bases not matched to a gene: 8. The CDR3 sequence is CASSPWDRASAGELFF. The CDR3 bases are TGTGCCAGCTCACCCTGGGACAGGGCGAGCGCCGGGGAGCTGTTTTTT.

The chain carries TRBV7-2 and TRBJ1-2; 10 nucleotides align to TRBD1. Trimming at V came to 6 bases and at J to 6 bases, leaving 10 bases not matched to a gene. CDR1 and CDR2 from the germline V gene are SGHTA and FQGNSA. The CDR3 runs 15 residues. CDR3 in DNA: TGTGCCAGCAGTTCTCAATCCGGGACAGGGGATGGCTACACCTTC. This translates into CASSSQSGTGDGYTF.

This clone was seen a handful of times. V and J are TRBV2 and TRBJ2-1, with TRBD2 identical over 11 bases. Germline CDR1 reads SNHLY; CDR2 reads FYNNEI. The CDR3 runs to 15 residues. V lost 5 bases, J lost 2 bases, and 2 bases stayed unmatched. The CDR3 is CASSLGLAAYNEQFF. The DNA of the CDR3 is TGTGCCAGCAGTTTGGGACTAGCGGCCTACAATGAGCAGTTCTTC.

This clone was counted between two and nine times. The rearrangement links TRBV29-1 to TRBJ2-7; D is unclear. Trimming left V 6 bases short and J 0 bases short, with 6 bases between. The CDR3 length is 11 residues. Germline lookup yields CDR1 SQVTM and CDR2 ANQGSEA. The CDR3, as DNA: TGCAGCGTCGGAGACTCCTACGAGCAGTACTTC. Protein sequence: CSVGDSYEQYF.

This chain connects TRBV7-6 to TRBJ1-2, with 7 bases fitting TRBD1. The germline CDR1 and CDR2 sequences are SGHVS and FNYEAQ. Germline trimming cut 4 bases from V and 2 bases from J; bases unmatched to any gene: 4. The CDR3 is 14 residues long. CDR3 residues: CASSSTTGNYGYTF. As DNA, the CDR3 is TGTGCCAGCAGCTCCACGACAGGGAACTATGGCTACACCTTC.

This clone was observed a few times. V gene TRBV7-8 combines with J gene TRBJ2-1; 11 bases fit TRBD2. This CDR3 is 19 amino acids long. J was trimmed by 4 bases and V by 5 bases; bases with no gene match: 16. The germline V gene encodes CDR1 SGHVS and CDR2 FQNEAQ. CDR3 in amino acids: CASSKRTSGYSSQYNEQFF. CDR3 DNA sequence: TGTGCCAGCAGCAAGCGGACTAGCGGGTATTCATCTCAATACAATGAGCAGTTCTTC. The full variable domain, completed using reference TRBV7-8 and TRBJ2-1, is GAGVSQSPRYKVAKRGQDVALRCDPISGHVSLFWYQQALGQGPEFLTYFQNEAQLDKSGLPSDRFFAERPEGSVSTLKIQRTQQEDSAVYLCASSKRTSGYSSQYNEQFFGPGTRLTVL.

This chain connects TRBV7-2 to TRBJ2-3, with TRBD2 matching over 7 bases. From germline, CDR1 is SGHTA and CDR2 FQGNSA. The CDR3 is 15 amino acids. V lost 5 bases to trimming and J lost 6 bases; unmatched junction nucleotides: 11. CDR3 nucleotides: TGTGCCAGCAGCCTAAAGGGACTAACCCTGGATACGCAGTATTTT. Its protein product is CASSLKGLTLDTQYF.

The rearrangement uses TRBV7-3 and TRBJ1-5; D not resolved. The ends were cut back, 5 bases at V and 4 bases at J, with 18 bases in the middle. The V gene's germline CDR1 is SGHTA and CDR2 FQGTGA. This CDR3 has 16 residues. The CDR3 sequence: CASSQITIRDNQPQHF. The CDR3 DNA follows: TGTGCCAGCAGCCAAATTACTATACGGGATAATCAGCCCCAGCATTTT.

The rearrangement uses TRBV11-2 and TRBJ2-1, with 7 bases identical to TRBD2. CDR3 length: 12 residues. Trimming removed 6 bases from V and 10 bases from J; junction bases left unmatched: 6. Germline V lookup: CDR1 SGHAT, CDR2 FQNNGV. CDR3 DNA: TGTGCCAGCAGGCCCGGGACTAAAGAGCAGTTCTTC. Protein: CASRPGTKEQFF.

This chain joins TRBV6-1 and TRBJ2-1; 8 bases line up with TRBD2. The germline V gene has CDR1 MNHNS and CDR2 SASEGT. This CDR3 contains 14 residues. The V segment lost 1 base and the J segment 13 bases; nucleotides outside the gene matches: 9. CDR3 nucleotides: TGTGCCAGCAGTGAAGTTGTTAAGAGCGGGAGTCAGTTCTTC. Its translation: CASSEVVKSGSQFF.

J is TRBJ1-2 and V is TRBV6-1; 7 bases map to TRBD1. Germline CDR1 is MNHNS and CDR2 is SASEGT. Trimming cost V 6 bases and J 7 bases; bases outside gene matches: 8. The CDR3 length is 13 residues. The CDR3 loop reads CASSRTGVSGYTF. The CDR3 coding sequence is TGTGCCAGCAGCAGAACAGGGGTCAGTGGCTACACCTTC.

This chain links TRBV2 with TRBJ2-3, with 7 bases identical to TRBD2. V trimming: 7 bases; J trimming: 0 bases; junction bases outside the gene matches: 13. Germline V lookup: CDR1 SNHLY, CDR2 FYNNEI. The CDR3 is 17 residues long. The CDR3 sequence: CASMGPSAGPSTDTQYF. The CDR3 region has the DNA TGTGCCAGCATGGGTCCCTCAGCGGGACCTAGCACAGATACGCAGTATTTT.

The CDR3 DNA sequence: TGTGCCAGCACCCCAAGAATAGCGGGGCCCTACGAGCAGTACTTC. It codes for CASTPRIAGPYEQYF. The chain has TRBV7-8 and TRBJ2-7; 8 bases are a match to TRBD2. The junction had 10 bases not matched to a gene; V was cut back by 7 bases and J by 2 bases. Germline V gene lookup returns CDR1 SGHVS and CDR2 FQNEAQ. The CDR3 covers 15 residues.

The chain has TRBV5-1 and TRBJ1-2; D gene unclear. Deletions cut 4 bases from V and 7 bases from J, with 11 bases between. The CDR3 length is 12 residues. Germline CDR1 reads SGHRS; CDR2 reads YFSETQ. As DNA, the CDR3 is TGCGCCAGCAGCCCCGGCCGGGTTGGCTACACCTTC. Amino acid sequence: CASSPGRVGYTF.

The genes are TRBV28 and TRBJ2-2; TRBD1 matches 8 bases. The V and J ends lost 3 bases and 9 bases, in that order; junction bases with no gene match: 12. The germline gives CDR1 MDHEN, CDR2 SYDVKM. The CDR3 has 16 amino acids. CDR3 bases: TGTGCCAGCAGTTTGCCCGGGACAGGAGACCTTAGGGAGCTGTTTTTT. It is translated as CASSLPGTGDLRELFF.

This clone has more than one count but fewer than ten. The CDR3 DNA follows: TGCAGCGTCCCAAGACAGGGGAGCTATGGCTACACCTTC. Its protein is CSVPRQGSYGYTF. The chain combines TRBV29-1 with TRBJ1-2; 8 bases line up with TRBD1. Germline assignment: CDR1 SQVTM and CDR2 ANQGSEA. This CDR3 is 13 amino acids long. V lost 6 bases to trimming and J lost 4 bases; unmatched junction nucleotides: 7.

The rearrangement links TRBV6-5 to TRBJ2-5, with 9 bases identical to TRBD2. The J call may not be correct, given that the DNA end is closer to TRBJ2-7. The CDR3 length is 14 residues. Per germline, CDR1 MNHEY and CDR2 SVGAGI. In nucleotides, the CDR3 is TGTGCCAGCAGCGCAGCGGGAGGTTCCTACGAGCAGTACTTC. Its translation: CASSAAGGSYEQYF.

V gene TRBV7-2 combines with J gene TRBJ2-3; D may be TRBD1 (5 bases). Germline loops: CDR1 SGHTA, CDR2 FQGNSA. There are 16 residues in the CDR3. V gave up 5 bases and J gave up 0 bases, with 15 bases separating them. The CDR3 loop reads CASSGPATVSTDTQYF. In nucleotides, the CDR3 is TGTGCCAGCAGCGGCCCGGCGACAGTTAGCACAGATACGCAGTATTTT.

In its sample, this clone was seen once. The chain employs TRBV9 and TRBJ2-7; D is unclear. The CDR3 has 14 residues. V lost 1 base, J lost 3 bases, and 11 bases lay in between. CDR1 is SGDLS, CDR2 YYNGEE, per germline. Here the CDR3 reads CASSVHSQSYEQYF. CDR3 DNA: TGTGCCAGCAGCGTACACAGTCAGAGCTACGAGCAGTACTTC.